Listed here are 25 T cell receptor beta chains from one sample, sequenced in a study of T cell clusters in autoimmune cytopenias. TRB amplification used roughly 250 ng of peripheral blood genomic DNA. One tube held mixed TRB-A and TRB-B primer pools for touch-down PCR. TCRdb reprocessed the multiplex PCR reads, with one entry per CDR3 protein and no DNA. This table lists 1,000 or so distinct CDR3 sequences. Sequenced sample: peripheral blood. These receptors were taken from a human donor with an autoimmune cytopenia, with autoimmune hepatitis or in good health (not recorded which).

The chain joins TRBV5-4 to TRBJ1-4; no DNA is available, so the TRBD1 call from TCRdb remains unchecked. The length of the CDR3 is 16 residues. Germline-derived CDR1 and CDR2 are SGHNT and YYREEE (reference sequence). Here the CDR3 reads CASSRTGASTNEKLFF.

This chain joins TRBV5-1 and TRBJ2-1. The germline V gene encodes CDR1 SGHRS and CDR2 YFSETQ. The CDR3 covers 15 residues. The chain's CDR3 is CASSLAAVSYNEQFF.

This clonotype is deemed medium-sized by its frequency. J is TRBJ2-1 and V is TRBV20-1; TCRdb picks TRBD1, but there is no DNA to check that call. The CDR3 runs to 12 residues. Germline CDR1 and CDR2: DFQATT and SNEGSKA (reference sequence). This chain's CDR3 is CSASLGGSEQFF.

J is TRBJ2-5 and V is TRBV6-5; the TCRdb D gene call, TRBD1, has no DNA to confirm it. The CDR3 covers 14 residues. The germline V gene encodes CDR1 MNHEY and CDR2 SVGAGI. This CDR3 is CASSYGSGQETQYF.

V gene TRBV12-3 or TRBV12-4 combines with J gene TRBJ2-1; the TCRdb D gene call, TRBD1, has no DNA to confirm it. The CDR3 has 15 residues. This CDR3 reads CASSLSGPFGNEQFF.

This chain uses TRBV18 with TRBJ2-5. In germline, CDR1 is KGHSH, CDR2 LQKENI. This CDR3 has 14 residues. The CDR3 is CASSPPDRWETQYF. Looking up the rest from reference TRBV18 and TRBJ2-5 gives the full variable domain: NAGVMQNPRHLVRRRGQEARLRCSPMKGHSHVYWYRQLPEEGLKFMVYLQKENIIDESGMPKERFSAEFPKEGPSILRIQQVVRGDSAAYFCASSPPDRWETQYFGPGTRLLVL.

By frequency, this clonotype is medium-sized. The V and J genes are TRBV27 and TRBJ2-7; TCRdb proposes TRBD1, but this gene call is untestable without DNA. Germline CDR1 is MNHEY and CDR2 is SMNVEV (reference sequence). There are 14 residues in the CDR3. The CDR3 here is CASSLSQRGDEQYF.

The chain joins TRBV11-2 to TRBJ2-5; TCRdb calls TRBD1, which cannot be checked without DNA. Germline values: CDR1 SGHAT, CDR2 FQNNGV. The CDR3 runs to 17 residues. This chain's CDR3 is CASSLGSGGPLGETQYF.

The CDR3 region is CSVSADKGGTDTQYF. J is TRBJ2-3 and V is TRBV29-1; lacking DNA, the TRBD1 call made by TCRdb goes unchecked. The germline V gene encodes CDR1 SQVTM and CDR2 ANQGSEA. The CDR3 extends over 15 amino acids.

This clonotype shows up as medium-sized by frequency. The V call is TRBV6-5, the J call TRBJ2-3; the TRBD2 assignment by TCRdb is unverifiable without DNA. Germline loops: CDR1 MNHEY, CDR2 SVGAGI. The CDR3 consists of 14 residues. CDR3 residues: CASSTSGSTDTQYF.

This chain uses TRBV13 with TRBJ2-1; the TRBD1 assignment by TCRdb is unverifiable without DNA. This CDR3 comprises 11 residues. Looked up from germline, CDR1 is PRHDT and CDR2 is FYEKMQ (reference sequence). The CDR3 loop reads CASSFDRVRFF.

The rearrangement uses TRBV6-5 and TRBJ2-3; TCRdb calls TRBD1, which cannot be checked without DNA. The CDR3 spans 17 residues. The germline CDR1 and CDR2 sequences are MNHEY and SVGAGI. CDR3 in amino acids: CASSPPSGRLSTDTQYF.

The rearrangement links TRBV6-5 to TRBJ1-1. The CDR3 covers 15 residues. Germline V gives CDR1 MNHEY, CDR2 SVGAGI. This CDR3 is CASSYNPDGSTEAFF.

V is TRBV15 and J is TRBJ2-5. Germline loops: CDR1 LNHNV, CDR2 YYDKDF (reference sequence). The CDR3 loop spans 13 amino acids. Here the CDR3 reads CATSSERQETQYF.

The V call is TRBV29-1, the J call TRBJ1-4; the D call of TRBD1 rests on TCRdb alone, since no DNA is present to check it. Germline CDR1 is SQVTM and CDR2 is ANQGSEA. The CDR3 totals 11 residues. This CDR3 is CSGQQNEKLFF.

This clonotype counts as hyperexpanded (1% or more) by frequency. This CDR3 reads CASSLMSGRAAETQYF. The V call is TRBV28, the J call TRBJ2-5; TCRdb indicates TRBD2, and absent DNA this call remains unverified. This CDR3 spans 16 amino acids. CDR1 is MDHEN, CDR2 SYDVKM, per germline.

Judged by frequency, this clonotype is medium-sized. This chain joins TRBV11-1 and TRBJ2-5; TCRdb picks TRBD2, but there is no DNA to check that call. Germline CDR1 reads SGHAT; CDR2 reads FQDESV (reference sequence). This CDR3 contains 15 residues. The CDR3 here is CASSLSLSGGETQYF.

The chain employs TRBV6-5 and TRBJ2-6. Germline V lookup: CDR1 MNHEY, CDR2 SVGAGI. This CDR3 comprises 15 residues. The CDR3 spells CASSEQGFGANVLTF.

This clonotype registers medium-sized by frequency. This chain connects TRBV29-1 to TRBJ2-1; absent DNA, TCRdb's TRBD2 call cannot be checked. The CDR3 spans 12 residues. Per the germline V gene, CDR1 is SQVTM and CDR2 is ANQGSEA. This chain's CDR3 is CSVRLVGDEQFF.

This chain connects TRBV28 to TRBJ2-5; TCRdb's D call of TRBD2 is untestable without DNA. The length of the CDR3 is 16 residues. CDR1 and CDR2 (germline): MDHEN, SYDVKM. The CDR3 protein is CASSSPLGSSQETQYF.

Its frequency marks this clonotype as large. The CDR3 loop reads CASSEDRVHQPQHF. V gene TRBV6-5 combines with J gene TRBJ1-5; absent DNA, TCRdb's TRBD1 call cannot be checked. In germline, CDR1 is MNHEY, CDR2 SVGAGI. The CDR3 spans 14 residues.

The chain recombines TRBV6-5 with TRBJ2-5; TCRdb lists TRBD1, though no DNA is available to test this call. The CDR3 sequence is 12 residues long. CDR1 MNHEY and CDR2 SVGAGI come from the germline V gene. CDR3 region: CASSGTVETQYF.

The CDR3 here is CASSPRQGSSGYEQYF. V gene TRBV19 combines with J gene TRBJ2-7; TCRdb's D call, TRBD2, is unchecked because there is no DNA. In germline, CDR1 is LNHDA, CDR2 SQIVND (reference sequence). The CDR3 is 16 residues long. The full variable domain, its missing parts supplied by reference TRBV19 and TRBJ2-7, is DGGITQSPKYLFRKEGQNVTLSCEQNLNHDAMYWYRQDPGQGLRLIYYSQIVNDFQKGDIAEGYSVSREKKESFPLTVTSAQKNPTAFYLCASSPRQGSSGYEQYFGPGTRLTVT.

The chain carries TRBV6-5 and TRBJ2-3; TCRdb outputs TRBD1, but without DNA this stays unchecked. Germline CDR1 MNHEY, CDR2 SVGAGI. The CDR3 runs to 15 residues. CDR3 residues: CASCPGTASTDTQYF.

According to its frequency, this clonotype is large (0.1 to 1%). The CDR3: CASSLVPGQVYEQYF. The rearrangement links TRBV5-5 to TRBJ2-7; absent DNA, TCRdb's TRBD1 call cannot be checked. The germline CDR1 and CDR2 sequences are SGHKS and YYEKEE (reference sequence). This CDR3 region has 15 residues.